What follows are 2 T cell receptor beta chains derived from one specimen sequenced in a study of T cell responses to AZD1222 COVID-19 vaccine. Using immunoSEQ multiplex PCR, the repertoire was profiled, and TCRdb retains in-frame clones only, with some absent. The sample carries about 130,000 clones, roughly 90% recorded once. Here the sequenced sample was peripheral blood, taken on day 0 of AZD1222 vaccination. The receptors shown here come from an adult in good health.

J is TRBJ2-1 and V is TRBV7-9, with D tentatively TRBD1 (6 bases). V dropped 6 bases and J dropped 0 bases, with 15 bases sitting between them. The CDR3 spans 16 residues. CDR1 SEHNR and CDR2 FQNEAQ come from the germline V gene (reference sequence). The CDR3 region has the DNA TGTGCCAGCAGTATTCTCACAGGGAGCTCCTACAATGAGCAGTTCTTC. Protein: CASSILTGSSYNEQFF.

V and J are TRBV24-1 and TRBJ2-2; the match to TRBD2 covers 7 bases. Germline CDR1 is KGHDR and CDR2 is SFDVKD. V lost 7 bases and J lost 4; bases outside the gene matches: 2. The CDR3 runs 13 residues. The CDR3 sequence is CATRGGSTGELFF. Written as DNA, the CDR3 is TGTGCCACCAGGGGGGGGTCCACCGGGGAGCTGTTTTTT.